The text below deals with one TCR beta chain. Antigen unknown. This record belongs to a study of radiation and T cells in renal cell carcinoma. The study's findings and limits: From baseline, blood top tumor clonotypes peaked at 2 weeks post-radiation.

The germline gives CDR1 MGHDK, CDR2 SYGVNS. This CDR3 has 17 residues. Trimming removed 0 bases at V and 1 base at J, with 16 bases between. The repertoire was sequenced with immunoSEQ multiplex PCR; TCRdb's copy has only in-frame clones and lacks some. The data show about 140,000 clones, roughly 85% seen once. The time point is: baseline pretreatment blood. Specified treatment: 15 Gy SBRT to primary tumor, nephrectomy 4 weeks later. Radiation-treated patients gave blood at baseline, week 2 and week 4. This chain links TRBV25-1 with TRBJ2-7, with D possibly matching TRBD1 (5 bases). This clonotype was sampled from a woman aged 50 to 60 with renal cell carcinoma. The source was blood, collected from a patient whose treatment included radiotherapy and nephrectomy. CDR3 region: CASSEYLGREGSYEQYF. The CDR3 DNA sequence: TGTGCCAGCAGTGAATATCTTGGCAGGGAAGGATCCTACGAGCAGTACTTC.